This is a list of T cell receptor beta chains from one sample in a study of a mutant IDH1 vaccine in newly diagnosed glioma. These TCRs are of unknown antigen specificity. Profiled with immunoSEQ multiplex PCR; TCRdb holds only in-frame clones, not every one. The sample lists about 62,000 clones, around nine tenths occurring once. This sample comprised PBMCs, obtained from a glioma patient whose treatment included an IDH1 peptide vaccine. The receptors here all came from a man between 40 and 49 years old with glioma. Each CDR3 is given with its conserved first and last residue. The D gene is left open where the match is weak. Not all rows give a size; the values are once, few, many and, for expanded clones, a class.

J gene | D gene | V gene | clone size | CDR3 protein | CDR3 DNA
TRBJ2-7 | NA | TRBV10-3 | NA | CAISRPGLYEQYF | TGTGCCATCAGTCGCCCAGGGCTCTACGAGCAGTACTTC
TRBJ2-3 | NA | TRBV20-1 | NA | CSAFRTDTQYF | TGCAGTGCCTTTCGAACAGATACGCAGTATTTT
TRBJ2-3 | NA | TRBV18 | once | CASSPEGKDTQYF | TGTGCCAGCTCACCCGAGGGGAAAGATACGCAGTATTTT
TRBJ2-1 | NA | TRBV5-1 | NA | CASSLGLGGSSYNEQFF | TGCGCCAGCAGCTTGGGTCTTGGGGGCAGCTCCTACAATGAGCAGTTCTTC
TRBJ2-1 | NA | TRBV4-3 | NA | CASSQVTFTVISSYNEQFF | TGCGCCAGCAGCCAAGTAACTTTCACAGTCATAAGCTCCTACAATGAGCAGTTCTTC
TRBJ2-1 | NA | TRBV6-5 | NA | CASRGTANNEQFF | TGTGCCAGCAGGGGAACAGCTAACAATGAGCAGTTCTTC
TRBJ2-3 | TRBD1 | TRBV5-4 | NA | CASSSGQGDTQYF | TGTGCCAGCAGCTCCGGACAGGGAGATACGCAGTATTTT
TRBJ1-1 | NA | TRBV6-1 | NA | CATGHTNTEAFF | TGTGCCACGGGACACACGAACACTGAAGCTTTCTTT
TRBJ1-2 | TRBD1 | TRBV9 | NA | CASSPGQGHYGYTF | TGTGCCAGCAGCCCCGGACAGGGACACTATGGCTACACCTTC
TRBJ2-3 | TRBD2 | TRBV10-3 | NA | CAISPGTSGRTGTDTQYF | TGTGCCATCAGCCCGGGGACTAGCGGGAGAACGGGCACAGATACGCAGTATTTT
TRBJ1-5 | NA | TRBV19 | NA | CASTRRINQPQHF | TGTGCCAGTACACGGCGGATCAATCAGCCCCAGCATTTT
TRBJ1-3 | NA | TRBV28 | NA | CASSHRFSGNTIYF | TGTGCCAGCAGTCACAGGTTCTCTGGAAACACCATATATTTT
TRBJ2-1 | TRBD1 | TRBV29-1 | NA | CSADGQGAGEQFF | TGCAGCGCTGACGGACAGGGGGCCGGTGAGCAGTTCTTC
TRBJ1-2 | NA | TRBV19 | NA | CASRPKADFNYGYTF | TGTGCCAGTAGGCCCAAGGCCGATTTTAACTATGGCTACACCTTC
TRBJ1-1 | NA | TRBV19 | NA | CASSVNRETEAFF | TGTGCCAGTAGTGTCAACAGGGAAACTGAAGCTTTCTTT
TRBJ1-1 | NA | TRBV30 | NA | CAWREGNLNTEAFF | TGTGCCTGGAGGGAGGGCAATCTGAACACTGAAGCTTTCTTT
TRBJ1-2 | TRBD1 | TRBV5-1 | NA | CASSSTGRVGYTF | TGCGCCAGCAGTTCGACAGGGAGGGTAGGCTACACCTTC
TRBJ1-6 | NA | TRBV4-2 | NA | CASSQGQGGNSPLHF | TGTGCCAGCAGCCAAGGCCAAGGGGGAAATTCACCCCTCCACTTT
TRBJ1-2 | NA | TRBV7-2 | NA | CASRSSTHYNYGYTF | TGTGCCAGCAGGTCCAGCACCCATTATAACTATGGCTACACCTTC
TRBJ2-7 | TRBD1 | TRBV11-2 | NA | CASSWDRELIYEQYF | TGTGCCAGCAGCTGGGACAGGGAGCTTATCTACGAGCAGTACTTC
TRBJ2-4 | TRBD2 | TRBV4-1 | once | CASSQGASGLSLAKNIQYF | TGCGCCAGCAGCCAAGGGGCTAGCGGCCTGTCTTTGGCCAAAAACATTCAGTACTTC
TRBJ2-4 | NA | TRBV6-1 | NA | CASSWDPENIQYF | TGTGCCAGCAGTTGGGACCCGGAAAACATTCAGTACTTC
TRBJ2-3 | NA | TRBV14 | NA | CASSQELFLPQYF | TGTGCCAGCAGCCAAGAGTTATTCCTACCGCAGTATTTT
TRBJ2-2 | NA | TRBV6-5 | NA | CASRSSGNTGELFF | TGTGCCAGCAGGTCGTCGGGGAACACCGGGGAGCTGTTTTTT
TRBJ1-5 | NA | TRBV28 | NA | CASSPFGLSNQPQHF | TGTGCCAGCAGCCCCTTTGGACTTAGCAATCAGCCCCAGCATTTT
TRBJ2-7 | TRBD1 | TRBV6-5 | NA | CASSYSGTGYEQYF | TGTGCCAGCAGTTACTCCGGGACAGGGTACGAGCAGTACTTC
TRBJ1-4 | NA | TRBV19 | NA | CASSTGEKGYEKLFF | TGTGCCAGTTCCACGGGAGAAAAGGGCTATGAAAAACTGTTTTTT
TRBJ1-6 | NA | TRBV7-2 | NA | CASSLSPAGVISSPLHF | TGTGCCAGCAGCCTTTCACCGGCAGGCGTGATCAGTTCACCCCTCCACTTT
TRBJ2-5 | NA | TRBV18 | few | CASSPFGGSETQYF | TGTGCCAGCTCACCCTTTGGGGGATCGGAGACCCAGTACTTC
TRBJ1-1 | TRBD1 | TRBV18 | NA | CASSLRQGGLGTEAFF | TGTGCCAGCTCACTTCGACAGGGGGGCCTTGGCACTGAAGCTTTCTTT
TRBJ1-1 | TRBD1 | TRBV5-1 | NA | CASSEATGSTEAFF | TGCGCCAGCAGCGAGGCGACAGGGTCCACTGAAGCTTTCTTT
TRBJ2-3 | TRBD1 | TRBV5-1 | NA | CASSLGPGTGQDTQYF | TGCGCCAGCAGCTTGGGGCCCGGGACAGGACAGGATACGCAGTATTTT
TRBJ2-7 | TRBD2 | TRBV11-3 | NA | CASSLTSGSGEQYF | TGTGCCAGCAGCCTTACTAGCGGGAGCGGAGAGCAGTACTTC
TRBJ2-5 | NA | TRBV5-6 | NA | CASSPLDLGRRAQYF | TGTGCCAGCAGCCCGCTGGATTTGGGGCGCCGCGCCCAGTACTTC
TRBJ1-1 | NA | TRBV29-1 | NA | CSVEILGGTEAFF | TGCAGCGTTGAGATCCTTGGCGGCACTGAAGCTTTCTTT
TRBJ2-1 | NA | TRBV10-2 | NA | CASSGKDWPTEQFF | TGCGCCAGCAGTGGGAAGGACTGGCCCACCGAGCAGTTCTTC
TRBJ1-5 | NA | TRBV4-1 | NA | CASSQGGGQPQHF | TGCGCCAGCAGCCAGGGAGGGGGTCAGCCCCAGCATTTT
TRBJ1-2 | NA | TRBV30 | NA | CAWGKRGRGEYGYTF | TGTGCCTGGGGTAAAAGGGGCAGGGGCGAATATGGCTACACCTTC
TRBJ1-5 | NA | TRBV7-2 | NA | CASSLNGVDFQPQHF | TGTGCCAGCAGCTTAAATGGGGTAGACTTTCAGCCCCAGCATTTT
TRBJ2-1 | TRBD2 | TRBV4-1 | NA | CASSLGGTAGGPRSYNEQFF | TGCGCCAGCAGCCTTGGGGGGACGGCGGGAGGCCCCCGCTCCTACAATGAGCAGTTCTTC
TRBJ1-5 | TRBD1 | TRBV28 | NA | CASSLSRTGNNQPQHF | TGTGCCAGCAGTTTATCTCGGACAGGGAACAATCAGCCCCAGCATTTT
TRBJ1-2 | TRBD1 | TRBV5-6 | NA | CASSSLTGSNYGYTF | TGTGCCAGCAGCTCCCTGACAGGGTCCAACTATGGCTACACCTTC
TRBJ1-1 | NA | TRBV19 | NA | CASSRSRNTEAFF | TGTGCCAGTAGTAGAAGTCGGAACACTGAAGCTTTCTTT
TRBJ1-1 | NA | TRBV28 | NA | CASSYPTGGGTEAFF | TGTGCCAGCAGTTACCCGACAGGCGGGGGCACTGAAGCTTTCTTT
TRBJ1-2 | NA | TRBV27 | NA | CASSLGRGSGGYTF | TGTGCCAGCAGTTTGGGTAGAGGGTCGGGCGGCTACACCTTC
TRBJ2-7 | TRBD2 | TRBV7-9 | NA | CASSLYGGAYEQYF | TGTGCCAGCAGCTTATATGGGGGGGCCTACGAGCAGTACTTC